The clone carrying this T cell receptor (beta chain) showed up many times. The data belong to a study of T cells in Graves' hyperthyroidism and ophthalmopathy. About the research overall: Before any treatment, at initial diagnosis, peripheral blood was collected.

This CDR3 comprises 14 residues. V shed 2 bases and J shed 3 bases, with 10 bases lying between them. Per germline, CDR1 SEHNR and CDR2 FQNEAQ (reference sequence). Authors of the study amplified TCR beta CDR3 regions from RNA transcripts. During a first-round RT-PCR of the TCR CDR3, the HTBI primer set was used. TCRdb reanalysed the multiplex PCR reads using MiXCR and keeps one entry per CDR3 protein. The top ten hold around a fifth of the sample, which has about 410,000 distinct CDR3 sequences, about 14% seen once. The receptor's source is a woman in her twenties or thirties with Graves' ophthalmopathy. Sequencing used blood. The V gene is TRBV7-9, the J gene TRBJ1-2; D gene ambiguous. The CDR3 sequence is CASSLHSADYGYTF. The CDR3 DNA sequence: TGTGCCAGCAGCTTACACTCAGCGGACTATGGCTACACCTTC.